One sample yielded the 5 T cell receptor beta chains listed below, sequenced in a study of blood T cell repertoires in COVID-19. The assay was immunoSEQ multiplex PCR, and TCRdb's table has in-frame clones only and misses some. This table holds about 210,000 clones, around nine tenths found once. The sample taken for sequencing was peripheral blood. The receptors come from a woman aged 35 to 49 with acute or convalescent COVID-19.

This clone was observed a handful of times. The chain uses TRBV7-8 and TRBJ2-2, with TRBD1 identical over 9 bases. Trimming cost V 6 bases and J 3 bases; bases outside gene matches: 5. Germline loops: CDR1 SGHVS, CDR2 FQNEAQ. The length of the CDR3 is 15 residues. In nucleotides, the CDR3 is TGTGCCAGCAGTCCCGGGACAGGGTACACCGGGGAGCTGTTTTTT. Translation: CASSPGTGYTGELFF.

The CDR3 DNA sequence: TGTGCCACCAGGGCCAGGGGGGACTATGGCTACACCTTC. This codes for CATRARGDYGYTF. The chain joins TRBV24-1 to TRBJ1-2; 7 bases match TRBD1. After removal of 7 bases from V and 3 bases from J, the junction contained 4 bases not matched to a gene. CDR3 length: 13 amino acids. Germline V CDR1 and CDR2: KGHDR, SFDVKD.

The chain uses TRBV24-1 and TRBJ2-6; a weak D match, TRBD2 (6 bases). CDR1 is KGHDR and CDR2 is SFDVKD in the germline V gene. With 9 bases removed from V and 5 bases from J, the gap between germline ends came to 16 bases. The CDR3 extends over 15 amino acids. The CDR3 region has the DNA TGTGCCACCTCAGACCGGGGGAAGCGGGCCAACGTCCTGACTTTC. It specifies CATSDRGKRANVLTF.

V gene TRBV29-1 combines with J gene TRBJ2-2; D ambiguous. Looked up from germline, CDR1 is SQVTM and CDR2 is ANQGSEA. V lost 5 bases to trimming and J lost 4 bases, with 11 bases between them. This CDR3 has 13 residues. CDR3 in DNA: TGCAGCGTTTTGGATCCGGGCACCGGGGAGCTGTTTTTT. Translated: CSVLDPGTGELFF.

This clone has a single count. The rearrangement uses TRBV5-1 and TRBJ1-3; the D gene is possibly TRBD1 (6 bases). The CDR3 runs to 15 residues. The V and J ends lost 4 bases and 2 bases respectively, with 13 bases between them. Per the germline V gene, CDR1 is SGHRS and CDR2 is YFSETQ. This CDR3 reads CASSVTGVTGNTIYF. The DNA of the CDR3 is TGCGCCAGCAGCGTGACAGGAGTTACTGGAAACACCATATATTTT.